Reported below is one T cell receptor beta chain. Its antigen is undetermined. The patients, who ranged from 18 to 65 in age, presented with newly diagnosed hyperthyroidism lasting under 2 months. Criteria for exclusion of patients were uncontrolled infection, other autoimmune disease, pregnancy or lactation. The data were taken from a study of T cells in Graves' hyperthyroidism and ophthalmopathy. Amplified regions were TCR beta CDR3 sequences from RNA transcripts. The primer set for the first-round RT-PCR of the TCR CDR3 was HTBI. TCRdb redid the calling of the multiplex PCR reads with MiXCR, one entry per CDR3 protein. Of 500,000 to 750,000 distinct CDR3 sequences in the sample, approximately 44% were seen once. Germline V gene data show CDR1 as SGHTA and CDR2 as FQGTGA. Trimming stripped 3 bases from V and 2 bases from J, with 8 bases between. This CDR3 comprises 14 residues. General study points: The model's output predicted ophthalmopathy at a median of 6.5 months prior to onset.

This chain joins TRBV7-3 and TRBJ1-3; D uncertain. The receptor comes from a woman in her late teens or twenties with Graves' hyperthyroidism. Sequencing was performed on peripheral blood or thyroid tissue (not recorded which). CDR3 amino acids: CASSLEETGNTIYF. The CDR3 DNA is TGTGCCAGCAGCTTGGAGGAAACTGGAAACACCATATATTTT. The whole variable domain, filled in from reference TRBV7-3 and TRBJ1-3, reads GAGVSQTPSNKVTEKGKYVELRCDPISGHTALYWYRQSLGQGPEFLIYFQGTGAADDSGLPNDRFFAVRPEGSVSTLKIQRTERGDSAVYLCASSLEETGNTIYFGEGSWLTVV.